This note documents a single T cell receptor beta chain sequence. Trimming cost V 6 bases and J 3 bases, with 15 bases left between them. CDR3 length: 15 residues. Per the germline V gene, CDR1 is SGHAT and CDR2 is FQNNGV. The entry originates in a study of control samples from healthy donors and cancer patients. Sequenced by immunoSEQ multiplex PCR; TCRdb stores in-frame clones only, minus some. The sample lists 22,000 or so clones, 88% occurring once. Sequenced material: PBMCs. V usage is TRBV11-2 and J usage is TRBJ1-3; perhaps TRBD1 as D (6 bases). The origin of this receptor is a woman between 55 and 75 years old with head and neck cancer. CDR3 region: CASRWDLGGGNTIYF. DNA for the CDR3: TGTGCCAGCAGATGGGACCTAGGGGGTGGAAACACCATATATTTT.